The rows below give T cell receptor beta chains drawn from one sample of a study of regulatory T cells in long-lasting Graves disease. TCRdb recomputed calls from the multiplex PCR reads with MiXCR, one row per CDR3 protein. This sample has 600,000 to 650,000 distinct CDR3 sequences, with roughly 16% found just once. Another study also made use of these data, one on T cells in Graves' hyperthyroidism and ophthalmopathy.

The sample was peripheral blood mononuclear cells (PBMCs), taken at new diagnosis, from a patient treated with antithyroid drugs. Every receptor here comes from a woman aged 25 to 45 with Graves disease. Both conserved end residues are trimmed from each CDR3.

ASSLVGSGRGRTEAF,TRBV7-9,TRBJ1-1
ASTPGTGSYEQY,TRBV11-1,TRBJ2-7
ASCPTGQTATNEKLF,TRBV5-1,TRBJ1-4
ASSLGGLGQF,TRBV11-2,TRBJ2-1
ASSLAPLGQF,TRBV28,TRBJ2-1
ASSEALRSYGYT,TRBV6-1,TRBJ1-2
ASSRKGQETQY,TRBV19,TRBJ2-5
ASSQEKRGGNEQF,TRBV4-1,TRBJ2-1
ASSTHQRNSYEQY,TRBV19,TRBJ2-7
SAIPVEKNTGELF,TRBV20-1,TRBJ2-2
ATSSQRGYHDYT,TRBV15,TRBJ1-2
ASSPHEAKTQY,TRBV28,TRBJ2-5
ASSPLLAEAF,TRBV18,TRBJ1-1
AISDRGRTYLAGGPKKTQY,TRBV10-3,TRBJ2-5
ASSRGSGYPEAF,TRBV19,TRBJ1-1
ASSRSGLYEQY,TRBV27,TRBJ2-7
ASSPGTPNNEQF,TRBV11-1,TRBJ2-1
AISLGGNQPQH,TRBV24-1,TRBJ1-5
ASSQFTGVDPEQY,TRBV14,TRBJ2-7
ASSLARGHDYEQY,TRBV5-1,TRBJ2-7
ASSYLLGVDEQY,TRBV28,TRBJ2-7
ASSWSGGASYNEQF,TRBV19,TRBJ2-1
ASSYSTTINTGELF,TRBV6-5,TRBJ2-2
ASRFGGGDEQF,TRBV6-5,TRBJ2-1
ASSLDGTGELF,TRBV5-1,TRBJ2-2
ATSDENSPNEQF,TRBV24-1,TRBJ2-1
ASSYDRAKYEQY,TRBV6-2/TRBV6-3,TRBJ2-7
ASSLLGFDRHYGYT,TRBV28,TRBJ1-2
SARKLPQYEQY,TRBV20-1,TRBJ2-7
ASRGGGRETQY,TRBV28,TRBJ2-5
AISESGTEHTEAF,TRBV10-3,TRBJ1-1
ASSSERDGSYERY,TRBV7-9,TRBJ2-7
ASKSAGTGIGSYEQY,TRBV5-1,TRBJ2-7
SVQTRGETEAF,TRBV29-1,TRBJ1-1
ASSVSWGPETQY,TRBV9,TRBJ2-5
ASSYSGTRNEQF,TRBV6-2/TRBV6-3,TRBJ2-1
ASSFDSVDYEQY,TRBV11-2,TRBJ2-7
ASSMMVGSGYT,TRBV19,TRBJ1-2
ASTVQGTTEAF,TRBV2,TRBJ1-1
ASSPQTGESLH,TRBV18,TRBJ1-6
AWSGLGPETQY,TRBV30,TRBJ2-5
ASSQRRSLQPQH,TRBV3-1,TRBJ1-5